The 18 T cell receptor beta chains in this list originate from one sample, sequenced in a study of cytomegalovirus exposure and HLA in healthy donors. In the PCR, 60 Vbeta and 13 Jbeta primers were used. Clones were sequenced by immunoSEQ multiplex PCR, and TCRdb holds only the in-frame ones, with some missing. The repertoire holds approximately 51,000 clones, with 65% to 85% as singletons. The sequencing input was PBMCs. Receptors originate from a boy younger than 18 in good health and CMV-seropositive.

The rearrangement joins TRBV18 to TRBJ2-7; 9 bases fit TRBD1. Germline V lookup: CDR1 KGHSH, CDR2 LQKENI. CDR3 length: 15 residues. V was clipped by 3 bases and J by 2 bases; unmatched bases: 5. The CDR3, as DNA: TGTGCCAGCTCACCTGGGACAGGGAGTCCCTACGAGCAGTACTTC. The encoded protein is CASSPGTGSPYEQYF.

This clone was seen a few times. The V and J genes are TRBV21-1 and TRBJ2-1; TRBD2, the table's D call, lacks a check against the DNA. TRBV21-1 is an annotated pseudogene. The CDR3 loop spans 18 amino acids. CDR3 region: CASSKGKVAGRSYNEQFF. CDR3 sequence (DNA): TGTGCCAGCAGCAAAGGGAAAGTCGCGGGCCGCTCCTACAATGAGCAGTTCTTC.

V is TRBV5-4 and J is TRBJ2-3; TRBD2 might be the D (5 bases). The V gene's germline CDR1 is SGHNT and CDR2 YYREEE (reference sequence). Trimming removed 2 bases at V and 8 bases at J, with 6 bases between. This CDR3 spans 11 amino acids. In DNA, the CDR3 is TGTGCCAGCAGCTTCAGCGGTACGCAGTATTTT. It encodes CASSFSGTQYF.

This chain connects TRBV6-4 to TRBJ1-1; D is possibly TRBD1 (5 bases). Per germline, CDR1 MRHNA and CDR2 SNTAGT. The V end lost 0 bases, the J end lost 4 bases, and 12 bases lay between the germline ends. This CDR3 is built from 15 residues. This chain's CDR3 is CASSDSAGMGTEAFF. The CDR3 DNA sequence: TGTGCCAGCAGTGACTCGGCAGGGATGGGCACTGAAGCTTTCTTT.

V is TRBV7-8 and J is TRBJ2-7; possible D gene TRBD1, 5 bases. Per germline, CDR1 SGHVS and CDR2 FQNEAQ. The V and J ends lost 1 base and 0 bases respectively, with 13 bases between them. The CDR3 has 16 residues. The CDR3 region is CASSLEGAAASYEQYF. The CDR3, as DNA: TGTGCCAGCAGCTTAGAAGGGGCGGCAGCCTCCTACGAGCAGTACTTC.

The rearrangement links TRBV2 to TRBJ2-5; D may be TRBD2 (6 bases). The CDR3 extends over 13 amino acids. CDR1 is SNHLY, CDR2 FYNNEI, per germline. The V gene lost 8 bases and the J gene lost 5 bases, with 15 bases spanning the gap. The CDR3 region is CASGRTGRETQYF. In DNA, the CDR3 is TGTGCCAGCGGGCGCACGGGGAGGGAGACCCAGTACTTC. Using reference TRBV2 and TRBJ2-5 for the parts outside the CDR3, the full variable domain is EPEVTQTPSHQVTQMGQEVILRCVPISNHLYFYWYRQILGQKVEFLVSFYNNEISEKSEIFDDQFSVERPDGSNFTLKIRSTKLEDSAMYFCASGRTGRETQYFGPGTRLLVL.

The rearrangement links TRBV6-1 to TRBJ2-7; TRBD2 is a possible D gene (5 bases). The CDR3 runs 15 residues. Germline CDR1 and CDR2: MNHNS and SASEGT. The V gene lost 6 bases and the J gene lost 1 base, with 16 bases spanning the gap. CDR3 nucleotide sequence: TGTGCCAGCAGCGCAGGTATTCCGGGGTCCTACGAGCAGTACTTC. Amino acids: CASSAGIPGSYEQYF.

On this clone: Other DNA sequences in this sample translate to the same CDR3. This rearrangement joins TRBV7-9 to TRBJ1-2, with D tentatively TRBD1 (5 bases). Germline V gene sequence: CDR1 SEHNR, CDR2 FQNEAQ (reference sequence). The V end lost 5 bases, the J end lost 5 bases, and 12 bases lay between the germline ends. The CDR3 sequence is 13 residues long. The DNA for the CDR3 is TGTGCCAGCAGCCAGACCGGGGGATATGGCTACACCTTC. Amino acid sequence: CASSQTGGYGYTF.

This chain joins TRBV6-5 and TRBJ2-2; maybe TRBD1 (6 bases). V shed 3 bases and J shed 6 bases, with 11 bases lying between them. This CDR3 region has 14 residues. Germline V lookup: CDR1 MNHEY, CDR2 SVGAGI. CDR3 region: CASSYYTGPGELFF. The CDR3 DNA sequence: TGTGCCAGCAGTTATTATACAGGGCCCGGGGAGCTGTTTTTT.

As for this clone: One end of the junction fails to match germline, which may point to a read error. The rearrangement joins TRBV12-5 to TRBJ2-5, with 7 bases matching TRBD1. The length of the CDR3 is 14 residues. Germline values: CDR1 LGHNT, CDR2 FRNRAP. CDR3 loop: CASGLGQHQETQYF. For the CDR3, the DNA is TGTGCTAGTGGCTTGGGACAGCACCAAGAGACCCAGTACTTC. Combining the CDR3 with reference TRBV12-5 and TRBJ2-5 gives the whole variable domain DARVTQTPRHKVTEMGQEVTMRCQPILGHNTVFWYRQTMMQGLELLAYFRNRAPLDDSGMPKDRFSAEMPDATLATLKIQPSEPRDSAVYFCASGLGQHQETQYFGPGTRLLVL.

The V and J genes are TRBV18 and TRBJ2-5; D uncertain. Trimming stripped 3 bases from V and 1 base from J, with 9 bases between. Germline V gene lookup returns CDR1 KGHSH and CDR2 LQKENI. This CDR3 spans 14 amino acids. The CDR3 loop is CASSPVSVQETQYF. The DNA for the CDR3 is TGTGCCAGCTCACCTGTGTCTGTCCAAGAGACCCAGTACTTC.

The chain couples TRBV5-8 to TRBJ2-5, with D perhaps matching TRBD1 (7 bases). V lost 2 bases to trimming and J lost 4 bases, with 12 bases between them. Germline V gene lookup returns CDR1 SGHTS and CDR2 YDEGEE. The CDR3 loop spans 14 amino acids. This chain's CDR3 is CASSFQGGLETQYF. CDR3 DNA: TGTGCCAGCAGCTTCCAGGGGGGATTAGAGACCCAGTACTTC.

This clone turned up a few times. This CDR3 is CASSRTRGGGPDTQYF. The CDR3 nucleotides are TGTGCCAGCAGCCGCACGAGGGGCGGGGGCCCAGATACGCAGTATTTT. This chain uses TRBV4-2 with TRBJ2-3, with a weak D call TRBD2 (7 bases). In germline, CDR1 is LGHNA, CDR2 YNFKEQ. The ends were cut back, 4 bases at V and 4 bases at J, with 18 bases in the middle. The CDR3 runs to 16 residues.

The chain carries TRBV5-4 and TRBJ2-1; 8 positions agree with TRBD2. J lost 5 bases, V lost 0 bases, and 4 bases had no gene match. CDR1 and CDR2 (germline): SGHNT, YYREEE (reference sequence). The CDR3 spans 15 residues. This chain's CDR3 is CASSLGTGGDNEQFF. The DNA for the CDR3 is TGTGCCAGCAGCTTGGGGACGGGGGGGGACAATGAGCAGTTCTTC.

The CDR3, as DNA: TGTGCCAGCAGTTATCTTGGGACAGGGAGCTATGGCTACACCTTC. It is translated as CASSYLGTGSYGYTF. The genes are TRBV6-6 and TRBJ1-2; 9 bases match TRBD1. Germline V gene lookup returns CDR1 MNHNY and CDR2 SVGAGI (reference sequence). There are 15 residues in the CDR3. With 3 bases clipped from V and 4 bases from J, the junction kept 6 bases outside the gene matches.

This chain links TRBV7-2 with TRBJ2-3; 8 bases are shared with TRBD1. The germline CDR1 and CDR2 sequences are SGHTA and FQGNSA. J lost 3 bases, V lost 4 bases, and 6 bases had no gene match. The CDR3 contains 15 residues. The CDR3 region has the DNA TGTGCCAGCAGCTACTCAGGGGGCTGGACAGATACGCAGTATTTT. Amino acid sequence: CASSYSGGWTDTQYF.

The genes are TRBV27 and TRBJ2-3, with D possibly TRBD2 on 6 matching bases. Germline CDR1 and CDR2: MNHEY and SMNVEV (reference sequence). Trimming stripped 4 bases from V and 0 bases from J, with 8 bases between. CDR3 size: 14 residues. CDR3 DNA sequence: TGTGCCAGCAGTTGGGACTGGAGCACAGATACGCAGTATTTT. This encodes CASSWDWSTDTQYF.

V gene TRBV6-5 combines with J gene TRBJ1-5, with TRBD1 matching 8 bases. The germline gives CDR1 MNHEY, CDR2 SVGAGI. V was clipped by 5 bases and J by 7 bases; unmatched bases: 7. The length of the CDR3 is 14 residues. DNA for the CDR3: TGTGCCAGCAGTACTCGGACAGGGCGCCAGCCCCAGCATTTT. Translation: CASSTRTGRQPQHF.